The clone carrying this TCR beta chain has only a few counts. The antigen is undetermined. As part of library construction, unique molecular identifiers were attached to individual cDNA molecules. TCRdb passed the 5' RACE reads through MiXCR, listing each CDR3 protein once. This table has tens of thousands of distinct CDR3 sequences, roughly 17% appearing once. The entry originates in a study of early T cells in non-severe SARS-CoV-2 infection. Study-wide points: VDJdb matching favored anti-spike CD8 responses, missing private and CD4 specificities.

The TCR was taken from an adult who was a healthcare worker with PCR-confirmed SARS-CoV-2 infection or an uninfected control (not recorded which). The sample was whole blood, taken at baseline.

The CDR3 DNA reads as TGCAGTGTAGTCAGGATTTATGAAGCTTTCTTT. Encoded protein: CSVVRIYEAFF. The gene calls are TRBV20-1 and TRBJ1-1; D remains ambiguous. This CDR3 is 11 amino acids long. Trimming removed 7 bases from V and 7 bases from J, with 13 bases in between. Germline assignment: CDR1 DFQATT and CDR2 SNEGSKA (reference sequence).